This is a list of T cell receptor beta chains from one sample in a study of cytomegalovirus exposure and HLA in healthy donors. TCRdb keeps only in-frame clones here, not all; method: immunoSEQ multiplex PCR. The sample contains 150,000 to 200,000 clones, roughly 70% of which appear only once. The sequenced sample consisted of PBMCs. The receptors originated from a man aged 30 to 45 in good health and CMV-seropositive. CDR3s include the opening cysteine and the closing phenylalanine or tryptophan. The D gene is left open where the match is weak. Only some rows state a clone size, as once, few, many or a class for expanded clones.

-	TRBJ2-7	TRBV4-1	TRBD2	CASSQVLSSGITFEQYF	TGCGCCAGCAGCCAAGTTCTGTCTAGCGGGATAACTTTCGAGCAGTACTTC
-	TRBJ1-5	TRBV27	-	CASSDRNQPQHF	TGTGCCAGCAGTGACAGGAATCAGCCCCAGCATTTT
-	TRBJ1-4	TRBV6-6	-	CASSYQRGSREKLFF	TGTGCCAGCAGTTACCAAAGGGGCAGCCGTGAAAAACTGTTTTTT
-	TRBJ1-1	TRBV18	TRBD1	CASSPITGANTEAFF	TGTGCCAGCTCCCCAATAACAGGGGCGAACACTGAAGCTTTCTTT
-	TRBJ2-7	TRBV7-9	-	CSSSLVQGESYEQYF	TGTTCCAGCAGCTTAGTCCAGGGCGAATCCTACGAGCAGTACTTC
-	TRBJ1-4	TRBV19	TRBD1	CASSTGGPMFF	TGTGCCAGTAGTACAGGGGGCCCGATGTTTTTT
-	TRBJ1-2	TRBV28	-	CASSTTGHGSFYGYTF	TGTGCCAGCAGCACAACAGGACATGGGTCCTTCTATGGCTACACCTTC
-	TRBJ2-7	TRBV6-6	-	CASSSGVPYEQYF	TGTGCCAGCAGTTCCGGGGTGCCCTACGAGCAGTACTTC
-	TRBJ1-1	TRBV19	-	CASSHGSGTEAFF	TGTGCCAGTAGCCACGGGTCGGGGACTGAAGCTTTCTTT
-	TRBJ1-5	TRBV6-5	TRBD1	CASSPVGTDQPQHF	TGTGCCAGCAGCCCAGTGGGGACAGATCAGCCCCAGCATTTT
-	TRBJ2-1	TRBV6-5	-	CASRRGSYNEQFF	TGTGCCAGCAGACGCGGGTCCTACAATGAGCAGTTCTTC
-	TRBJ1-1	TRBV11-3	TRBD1	CASSLGHGTGDTEAFF	TGTGCCAGCAGCTTAGGCCATGGGACAGGGGACACTGAAGCTTTCTTT
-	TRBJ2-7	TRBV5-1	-	CASSRTGKREDIYEQYF	TGCGCCAGCAGCAGGACAGGGAAACGGGAGGACATATACGAGCAGTACTTC
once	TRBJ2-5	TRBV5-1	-	CASSWTTTASRETQYF	TGCGCCAGCAGCTGGACTACCACAGCCTCCCGAGAGACCCAGTACTTC
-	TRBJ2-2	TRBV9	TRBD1	CASSVTGAYTGELFF	TGTGCCAGCAGCGTAACAGGGGCCTATACCGGGGAGCTGTTTTTT
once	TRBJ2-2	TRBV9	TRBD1	CASSVDPGGELFF	TGTGCCAGCAGCGTAGACCCAGGGGGAGAGCTGTTTTTT
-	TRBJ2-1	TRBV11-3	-	CASSPRFSNEQFF	TGTGCCAGCAGCCCAAGATTCAGCAATGAGCAGTTCTTC
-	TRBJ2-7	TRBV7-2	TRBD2	CASSALAGVSEQYF	TGTGCCAGCAGCGCACTAGCGGGAGTCTCTGAGCAGTACTTC
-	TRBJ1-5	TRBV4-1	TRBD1	CASSQDRGLSQPQHF	TGCGCCAGCAGCCAGGACAGGGGGTTGTCGCAGCCCCAGCATTTT
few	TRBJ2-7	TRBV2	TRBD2	CASSALAEISYEQYF	TGTGCCAGCAGTGCTCTAGCGGAGATCTCCTACGAGCAGTACTTC
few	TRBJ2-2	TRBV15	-	CATSRDRNRANTGELFF	TGTGCCACCAGCAGAGACCGGAACAGGGCGAACACCGGGGAGCTGTTTTTT
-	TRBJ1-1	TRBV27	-	CASSPSLRGNTEAFF	TGTGCCAGCAGCCCGAGCTTAAGGGGGAACACTGAAGCTTTCTTT
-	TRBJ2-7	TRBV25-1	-	CAGRTTGSYEQYF	TGTGCCGGCCGGACCACAGGCTCCTACGAGCAGTACTTC
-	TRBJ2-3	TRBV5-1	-	CASSFRENSGGADTQYF	TGCGCCAGCAGCTTTCGGGAGAATTCCGGGGGTGCAGATACGCAGTATTTT
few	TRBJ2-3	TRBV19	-	CASKEGGDTQYF	TGTGCCAGTAAAGAGGGAGGAGATACGCAGTATTTT
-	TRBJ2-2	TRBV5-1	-	CASSLEGGRGPNTGELFF	TGCGCCAGCAGCTTGGAGGGTGGGCGCGGGCCCAACACCGGGGAGCTGTTTTTT
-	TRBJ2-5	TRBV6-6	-	CASSSGQGDWEETQYF	TGTGCCAGCAGTTCTGGGCAGGGTGATTGGGAAGAGACCCAGTACTTC
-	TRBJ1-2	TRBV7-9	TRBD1	CASSLGQTGALGYTF	TGTGCCAGCAGCTTAGGACAGACAGGGGCCTTAGGCTACACCTTC
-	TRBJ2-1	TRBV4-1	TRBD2	CASSPMRLAGVGEQFF	TGCGCCAGCAGCCCCATGAGGCTAGCGGGAGTAGGTGAGCAGTTCTTC
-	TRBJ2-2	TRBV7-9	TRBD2	CASSLAGGVAGELFF	TGTGCCAGCAGCTTAGCGGGAGGGGTTGCCGGGGAGCTGTTTTTT
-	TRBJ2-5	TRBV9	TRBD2	CASSPGGLAGQETQYF	TGTGCCAGCAGCCCGGGAGGACTAGCGGGACAAGAGACCCAGTACTTC
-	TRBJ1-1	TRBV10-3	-	CAITPTDHVNTEAFF	TGTGCCATCACCCCGACAGACCACGTGAACACTGAAGCTTTCTTT
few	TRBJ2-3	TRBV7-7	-	CASSPWPSSVDTQYF	TGTGCTAGCAGCCCATGGCCCTCTTCAGTAGATACGCAGTATTTT
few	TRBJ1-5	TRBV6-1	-	CASSEEGKGRHSNQPQHF	TGTGCCAGCAGTGAAGAGGGGAAGGGCCGCCATAGCAATCAGCCCCAGCATTTT